The 32 T cell receptor beta chains below all came from one sample that was sequenced in a study of cytomegalovirus exposure and HLA in healthy donors (dated by TCRdb to the late 2010s). Receptors were amplified or captured by the immunoSEQ multiplex PCR assay. For the multiplex PCR, a mixture combining 60 forward primers for TCR Vbeta segments and 13 reverse primers for TCR Jbeta segments was used. TCRdb mirrors the immuneACCESS table, restricted to in-frame sequences. Some clones are absent from its copies; in checked studies, under half trace to an unresolved V gene, and the reason for the others is unknown. Recorded for this sample are 110,000 or so clones; about 69% of them occurred a single time. The ten largest account for 1% to 1.5% of the sample. Material for sequencing was PBMCs. All receptors derive from a man in his forties or fifties in good health and CMV-seronegative.

The chain joins TRBV4-1 to TRBJ2-7; 11 bases are a match to TRBD1. From germline, CDR1 is MGHRA and CDR2 YSYEKL. J gave up 6 bases and V 3 bases, and 13 bases lay outside the gene matches. There are 17 residues in the CDR3. CDR3 region: CASSQRTGGDIVGEQYF. The CDR3, as DNA: TGCGCCAGCAGCCAGAGGACAGGGGGCGACATTGTTGGCGAGCAGTACTTC.

The V and J genes are TRBV9 and TRBJ1-6, with D tentatively TRBD1 (6 bases). Trimming shortened V by 5 bases and J by 10 bases, and 16 bases separated the two germline ends. The CDR3 runs 14 residues. Germline V lookup: CDR1 SGDLS, CDR2 YYNGEE. The CDR3 region has the DNA TGTGCCAGCAGAACGGGCAGGGGAAGCTCACCCCTCCACTTT. Translation: CASRTGRGSSPLHF.

J is TRBJ2-7 and V is TRBV5-1; 8 nucleotides match TRBD2. The germline gives CDR1 SGHRS, CDR2 YFSETQ. The CDR3 is 16 amino acids. V lost 4 bases and J lost 4; bases outside the gene matches: 13. The DNA for the CDR3 is TGCGCCAGCAGCCCCCGGGAGGGGCCCTACCCATACGAGCAGTACTTC. Translating gives CASSPREGPYPYEQYF.

The chain couples TRBV30 to TRBJ2-7, with TRBD1 as a possible D gene (5 bases). Trimming cost V 3 bases and J 0 bases, with 6 bases left between them. Germline V gives CDR1 GTSNPN, CDR2 SVGIG (reference sequence). This CDR3 is 12 amino acids long. CDR3: CAWRDNSYEQYF. The DNA for the CDR3 is TGTGCCTGGAGGGACAACTCCTACGAGCAGTACTTC.

The chain links TRBV5-1 to TRBJ1-6; D gene unclear. V was trimmed by 5 bases and J by 9 bases, leaving 21 bases between them. The CDR3 has 16 amino acids. Germline V gene data show CDR1 as SGHRS and CDR2 as YFSETQ. CDR3 in amino acids: CASRTDDVSPASPLHF. The CDR3 nucleotides read TGCGCCAGCAGAACAGACGATGTATCCCCCGCTTCACCCCTCCACTTT.

This rearrangement joins TRBV10-3 to TRBJ2-7; the D is unclear. The CDR3 spans 12 residues. Trimming pared 8 bases from V and 2 bases from J, leaving 10 bases between. Germline CDR1 and CDR2: ENHRY and SYGVKD. The CDR3 spells CAIGPGTYEQYF. CDR3 DNA sequence: TGTGCCATCGGCCCAGGCACCTACGAGCAGTACTTC.

This clone has more than one count but fewer than ten. The J gene is TRBJ2-3, the V gene TRBV6-4; 10 bases fit TRBD1. This CDR3 has 14 residues. The germline CDR1 and CDR2 sequences are MRHNA and SNTAGT. Unmatched junction bases numbered 2, after V lost 4 bases and J lost 4 bases. The CDR3 region has the DNA TGTGCCAGCAGTGCCGGGACAGGGGCAGATACGCAGTATTTT. Translation gives CASSAGTGADTQYF.

This clone was recorded only once. The germline gene is not matched at one end of the junction; a read error may be the cause. The rearrangement links TRBV29-1 to TRBJ1-2; D not certain. CDR3 length: 11 residues. The germline gives CDR1 SQVTM, CDR2 ANQGSEA. Written as DNA, the CDR3 is TGCAGCGTTCCCCGTTACTATGGCTATACCTTC. Encoded protein: CSVPRYYGYTF.

V is TRBV7-9 and J is TRBJ2-7; 7 bases fit TRBD1. CDR1 is SEHNR and CDR2 is FQNEAQ in the germline V gene (reference sequence). The CDR3 consists of 14 residues. V lost 5 bases to trimming and J lost 2 bases; unmatched junction nucleotides: 6. The CDR3 here is CASSERDRTYEQYF. The CDR3 bases are TGTGCCAGCAGCGAACGGGACAGAACCTACGAGCAGTACTTC.

This rearrangement joins TRBV27 to TRBJ2-5; the D gene is possibly TRBD1 (6 bases). Deletions cut 2 bases from V and 1 base from J, with 8 bases between. Germline values: CDR1 MNHEY, CDR2 SMNVEV (reference sequence). This CDR3 is 14 amino acids long. In DNA, the CDR3 is TGTGCCAGCAGTTTACCACAGGGCCAAGAGACCCAGTACTTC. The encoded protein is CASSLPQGQETQYF.

This clone was observed a few times. The chain links TRBV5-6 to TRBJ2-1, with 8 bases fitting TRBD2. CDR3 length: 17 residues. V was pared by 2 bases and J by 3 bases, with 10 bases of the junction left unmatched. Germline CDR1 SGHDT, CDR2 YYEEEE. The CDR3, as DNA: TGTGCCAGCAGCTTCCCACTAGCGGCCAGTGGCTACAATGAGCAGTTCTTC. Encoded protein: CASSFPLAASGYNEQFF.

V gene TRBV9 combines with J gene TRBJ1-4, with 8 bases fitting TRBD1. From germline, CDR1 is SGDLS and CDR2 YYNGEE. V trimming: 4 bases; J trimming: 8 bases; junction bases outside the gene matches: 7. The CDR3 totals 14 residues. CDR3 sequence reads: CASSSDRGREKLFF. In DNA, the CDR3 is TGTGCCAGCAGCTCCGACAGGGGAAGGGAAAAACTGTTTTTT.

This sequence joins TRBV6-1 and TRBJ1-6; D not certain. Deletions cut 2 bases from V and 5 bases from J, with 19 bases between. Germline V gives CDR1 MNHNS, CDR2 SASEGT. The CDR3 has 18 amino acids. CDR3 in DNA: TGTGCCAGCAGTGAACCCGAGGGAGGGCCCCGGGATAATTCACCCCTCCACTTT. Protein sequence: CASSEPEGGPRDNSPLHF.

This clone was observed a single time. The chain joins TRBV15 to TRBJ1-5; tentatively, D is TRBD1 (5 bases). This CDR3 has 17 residues. Germline CDR1 reads LNHNV; CDR2 reads YYDKDF (reference sequence). Trimming cost V 0 bases and J 6 bases, with 18 bases left between them. This chain's CDR3 is CATSREIDSSVVQPQHF. CDR3 sequence (DNA): TGTGCCACCAGCAGAGAAATCGACAGTTCCGTCGTTCAGCCCCAGCATTTT.

The chain couples TRBV5-1 to TRBJ1-1; no firm D call. The germline CDR1 and CDR2 sequences are SGHRS and YFSETQ. Trimming removed 3 bases from V and 11 bases from J, with 11 bases in between. The CDR3 has 11 residues. The CDR3 protein is CASSSEQSAFF. The CDR3 DNA follows: TGCGCCAGCAGCTCGGAACAGAGTGCTTTCTTT.

The chain couples TRBV5-1 to TRBJ2-1; 8 nucleotides match TRBD2. The CDR3 extends over 14 amino acids. CDR1 SGHRS and CDR2 YFSETQ come from the germline V gene. Losses at the gene ends were 4 bases for V and 8 bases for J; bases not matched to a gene: 8. CDR3: CASSQRTSHHEQFF. Written as DNA, the CDR3 is TGCGCCAGCAGCCAAAGGACTAGCCACCATGAGCAGTTCTTC.

In DNA, the CDR3 is TGTGCCAGCAGCCCAGGACAGGGGGTCGTCTATGGCTACACCTTC. This translates into CASSPGQGVVYGYTF. The chain carries TRBV7-9 and TRBJ1-2, with 10 bases matching TRBD1. Germline CDR1 SEHNR, CDR2 FQNEAQ (reference sequence). The CDR3 has 15 residues. The V gene end was trimmed by 5 bases and the J gene end by 4 bases; junction bases not matched to a gene: 7.

The V gene is TRBV2, the J gene TRBJ2-7; the match to TRBD2 covers 8 bases. CDR1 SNHLY and CDR2 FYNNEI come from the germline V gene. V was clipped by 6 bases and J by 1 base; unmatched bases: 8. The CDR3 length is 15 residues. The CDR3 spells CASREVAGRSYEQYF. The CDR3 bases are TGTGCCAGCAGGGAGGTAGCGGGAAGGTCCTACGAGCAGTACTTC.

V gene TRBV7-9 combines with J gene TRBJ1-5, with 7 bases identical to TRBD1. After removal of 1 base from V and 2 bases from J, the junction contained 5 bases not matched to a gene. Germline values: CDR1 SEHNR, CDR2 FQNEAQ (reference sequence). The CDR3 loop spans 16 amino acids. The CDR3 DNA is TGTGCCAGCAGCTTAGGGGACAGTATCGGCAATCAGCCCCAGCATTTT. It is translated as CASSLGDSIGNQPQHF.

The chain joins TRBV7-3 to TRBJ2-1, with TRBD1 as a possible D gene (5 bases). The germline V gene encodes CDR1 SGHTA and CDR2 FQGTGA. The V end lost 5 bases, the J end lost 3 bases, and 11 bases lay between the germline ends. CDR3 size: 14 residues. The chain's CDR3 is CASSRTQGYNEQFF. The CDR3 region has the DNA TGTGCCAGCAGCCGCACCCAGGGCTACAATGAGCAGTTCTTC.

This clone was detected only a few times. This sequence joins TRBV11-2 and TRBJ1-1; D is possibly TRBD1 (5 bases). From germline, CDR1 is SGHAT and CDR2 FQNNGV. There are 13 residues in the CDR3. The V end lost 8 bases, the J end lost 5 bases, and 15 bases lay between the germline ends. CDR3 residues: CASRGVKVTEAFF. The DNA of the CDR3 is TGTGCCAGCCGGGGGGTAAAGGTAACTGAAGCTTTCTTT. Full variable domain (outside the CDR3, taken from reference TRBV11-2 and TRBJ1-1): EAGVAQSPRYKIIEKRQSVAFWCNPISGHATLYWYQQILGQGPKLLIQFQNNGVVDDSQLPKDRFSAERLKGVDSTLKIQPAKLEDSAVYLCASRGVKVTEAFFGQGTRLTVV.

By sample share, this clone is medium-sized. The chain carries TRBV6-1 and TRBJ1-2; no clear D. CDR3 length: 13 amino acids. CDR1 is MNHNS, CDR2 SASEGT, per germline. The germline V and J ends were trimmed by 1 base and 2 bases, with 5 bases remaining between them. CDR3 region: CASSEVQNYGYTF. The CDR3 coding sequence is TGTGCCAGCAGTGAAGTACAGAACTATGGCTACACCTTC.

V usage is TRBV4-2 and J usage is TRBJ1-1; TRBD1 is a possible D gene (5 bases). The CDR3 is 14 amino acids. Trimming cost V 5 bases and J 3 bases, with 13 bases left between them. Germline CDR1 LGHNA, CDR2 YNFKEQ. The CDR3 region has the DNA TGTGCCAGCAGCGCCAGGGTGGGCGACACTGAAGCTTTCTTT. Amino acid sequence: CASSARVGDTEAFF.

Only a few counts were recorded for this clone. The chain links TRBV5-6 to TRBJ2-5, with TRBD2 matching over 11 bases. V gave up 0 bases and J gave up 4 bases; unmatched junction bases: 5. Germline loops: CDR1 SGHDT, CDR2 YYEEEE. This CDR3 spans 16 amino acids. In DNA, the CDR3 is TGTGCCAGCAGCTTGGGGCTAGCGGGGGGAATAGAGACCCAGTACTTC. It specifies CASSLGLAGGIETQYF. Drawing the rest from reference TRBV5-6 and TRBJ2-5, the complete variable domain is DAGVTQSPTHLIKTRGQQVTLRCSPKSGHDTVSWYQQALGQGPQFIFQYYEEEERQRGNFPDRFSGHQFPNYSSELNVNALLLGDSALYLCASSLGLAGGIETQYFGPGTRLLVL.

This clone was detected only a few times. The CDR3 DNA follows: TGCGCCAGCAGCTTGGTGACGGGAGGCACCTACGAGCAGTACTTC. This codes for CASSLVTGGTYEQYF. The chain joins TRBV5-1 to TRBJ2-7; 7 bases agree with TRBD2. Germline trimming cut 0 bases from V and 2 bases from J; bases unmatched to any gene: 5. The CDR3 consists of 15 residues. The germline gives CDR1 SGHRS, CDR2 YFSETQ.

The CDR3 here is CASSFQGPDGETQYF. DNA of the CDR3: TGTGCCAGCAGTTTCCAAGGCCCCGACGGGGAGACCCAGTACTTC. V usage is TRBV28 and J usage is TRBJ2-5, with D uncertain. Germline lookup yields CDR1 MDHEN and CDR2 SYDVKM. V lost 3 bases, J lost 5 bases, and 16 bases lay in between. The CDR3 is made up of 15 amino acids.

The V call is TRBV5-1, the J call TRBJ2-5; 7 bases match TRBD2. After removal of 0 bases from V and 4 bases from J, the junction contained 6 bases not matched to a gene. This CDR3 has 15 residues. Per germline, CDR1 SGHRS and CDR2 YFSETQ. The CDR3 sequence: CASSLETGGGETQYF. CDR3 bases: TGCGCCAGCAGCTTGGAGACGGGAGGAGGAGAGACCCAGTACTTC.

This clone occurred once. The chain couples TRBV29-1 to TRBJ2-6, with D possibly being TRBD1 (5 bases). Germline CDR1 SQVTM, CDR2 ANQGSEA. The CDR3 is 16 amino acids. The V end lost 0 bases, the J end lost 2 bases, and 11 bases lay between the germline ends. The CDR3: CSVEDWVGAGANVLTF. The CDR3 DNA is TGCAGCGTTGAAGATTGGGTAGGGGCTGGGGCCAACGTCCTGACTTTC.

This chain's CDR3 is CASSPQGTINQPQHF. In DNA, the CDR3 is TGTGCCAGCTCACCCCAGGGGACAATCAATCAGCCCCAGCATTTT. V is TRBV18 and J is TRBJ1-5; the D gene is possibly TRBD1 (6 bases). The CDR3 totals 15 residues. V dropped 3 bases and J dropped 3 bases, with 12 bases sitting between them. CDR1 and CDR2 from the germline V gene are KGHSH and LQKENI.

The V call is TRBV6-5, the J call TRBJ2-5, with 7 bases matching TRBD1. Per the germline V gene, CDR1 is MNHEY and CDR2 is SVGAGI. With 4 bases clipped from V and 4 bases from J, the junction kept 9 bases outside the gene matches. This CDR3 is 15 amino acids long. The CDR3 DNA reads as TGTGCCAGCAGTTTGGGGTCTTACAGGGGAGAGACCCAGTACTTC. Its protein is CASSLGSYRGETQYF.

V gene TRBV4-1 combines with J gene TRBJ2-7; tentatively, D is TRBD2 (6 bases). The CDR3 has 11 residues. CDR1 and CDR2 (germline): MGHRA, YSYEKL. V dropped 0 bases and J dropped 13 bases, with 10 bases sitting between them. DNA for the CDR3: TGCGCCAGCAGCCAAGATGGGACTCTTTACTTC. Protein product: CASSQDGTLYF.

This sequence joins TRBV7-2 and TRBJ1-4, with a weak D call TRBD1 (5 bases). Per germline, CDR1 SGHTA and CDR2 FQGNSA. CDR3 size: 15 residues. V was clipped by 5 bases and J by 6 bases, with 16 bases between them. Here the CDR3 DNA reads TGTGCCAGCAGCCCCTGGGGGAGGGTTGATGAAAAACTGTTTTTT. Translation gives CASSPWGRVDEKLFF.